This T cell receptor beta chain was observed in a study of OX40 agonist ivuxolimab in advanced cancers. Some background on the complete study: Ivuxolimab was an agonistic, fully human IgG2 monoclonal antibody directed against OX40 (CD134), a costimulatory receptor. Intravenous ivuxolimab was administered to patients every 2 weeks at six dose levels: 0.01, 0.1, 0.3, 1.5, 3 and 10 mg/kg. Of the roughly 50 dose-escalation patients, hepatocellular carcinoma was present in approximately 20, melanoma in around 15, renal cell carcinoma in 9 and head and neck cancer in 9. In the dose-escalation cohort, 70% to 85% of patients were male, and the mean age was roughly 60 years, with a range of about 23 to 85. Patients were allowed to have had prior anti-PD-1, anti-PD-L1 or anti-CTLA-4 therapy, and 40% of the dose-escalation patients had been treated with checkpoint inhibitors. Partial responses occurred in three dose-escalation patients: two with cutaneous melanoma and one with hepatocellular carcinoma. The purpose of peripheral TCRbeta sequencing was to test whether ivuxolimab changed TCR sequence diversity and led to clonal T-cell expansion. The paper covers the monotherapy dose-escalation part of the phase I ivuxolimab trial, which included N ≈ 50 patients. What the research found in general, with its limitations: On average, CD8+ T cells showed more expanded clones than CD4+ T cells after ivuxolimab. At doses of 0.1 to 3.0 mg/kg, clonal expansion of both CD4+ and CD8+ T cells in blood was seen between baseline and week 6. The antigen specificity of the peripheral T cells that underwent clonal expansion was not determined. Partial responders in the 0.1-3.0 mg/kg groups had among the lowest normalized peripheral clonal expansion, especially among CD8+ T cells. Low levels of normalized T-cell clonal expansion were also seen in some patients who did not respond.

As to this clone: Its antigen specificity is not known. No much larger clone is present one base from it, and per-base qualities are unavailable.

Patients with a history of autoimmune disease or receiving systemic immunosuppression were excluded from the trial. Peripheral blood for TCR sequencing was drawn from every dose cohort at baseline, at cycle 4 day 1 and at cycle 7 day 1. Samples came from an open-label, multicenter, first-in-human phase I dose-escalation trial of ivuxolimab. Adults with locally advanced or metastatic melanoma, renal cell carcinoma, hepatocellular carcinoma or head and neck squamous cell carcinoma were enrolled in the trial. Before TCR sequencing, CD4+ T cells and CD8+ T cells from peripheral blood were sorted into separate populations. Genomic DNA was isolated from the sorted cells so that the TCRbeta CDR3 region could be sequenced. The immunoSEQ Assay was used for sequencing of TCRbeta CDR3 regions. In TCRdb, the immuneACCESS table is reduced to in-frame sequences with V and J assigned. These tables do not hold every clone; where another copy was compared, an unresolved V gene accounts for under half, and the others remain unexplained. The sample table holds about 58,000 clones, of which more than 80% were seen once. The ten largest clones represent 0.75% of the sample.

Reading the germline V gene gives CDR1 SNHLY and CDR2 FYNNEI. V was cut back by 4 bases and J by 4 bases, leaving a gap of 11 bases between them. From the cysteine up to the phenylalanine, the CDR3 has a length of 14 residues. Of all the DNA, just the CDR3 is kept, 42 bases in frame from base 1. The chain is assembled from TRBV2 and TRBJ1-3; TRBD1 is perhaps the D gene, given 5 matching bases. Sequenced material: CD4+ or CD8+ T cells sorted from blood, taken in a trial of the OX40 agonist ivuxolimab. The TCR comes from an adult with an advanced solid tumor such as melanoma, head and neck, liver or kidney cancer. The nucleotides read TGTGCCAGCAGTGGATGGGGGTCCGGAAACACCATATATTTT. Its protein product is CASSGWGSGNTIYF.